The subject of this entry is one T cell receptor (beta chain). In the same sample, other DNA sequences code for this CDR3. These data come from a study of blood T cell repertoires in COVID-19. Study summary: COVID-19 samples from acute and convalescent phases originated in the United States, Italy and Spain. Sample material is recorded as cDNA or gDNA derived from T cells, B-cell-depleted T cells, or PBMCs.

The CDR3 covers 15 residues. Trimming took 2 bases from V and 0 from J; bases not matched to a gene: 5. CDR1 is SGDLS and CDR2 is YYNGEE in the germline V gene. Here immunoSEQ multiplex PCR was the method, and the copy in TCRdb shows in-frame clones only, minus some. The sample has 150,000 or so clones, about 80% seen once. The chain combines TRBV9 with TRBJ2-7, with TRBD2 matching over 7 bases. The sequence was obtained from a woman aged 55 to 70 with acute or convalescent COVID-19. Material: peripheral blood. The CDR3 coding sequence is TGTGCCAGCAGCGTGGAGCGGGATAGCTCCTACGAGCAGTACTTC. Translating it yields CASSVERDSSYEQYF.